This TCR beta chain was profiled in a study of CD8 T cells in ankylosing spondylitis. Study-wide results and limits: Characteristic of ankylosing spondylitis blood, it appeared, was a TCR beta motif comprising about 8 highly homologous variants.

Remarks on this clonotype: What it binds is unknown.

A single record per CDR3 protein comes from TCRdb applying MiXCR to the 5' RACE reads. This sample has about 540,000 distinct CDR3 sequences, with approximately 11% found just once. V shed 3 bases and J shed 5 bases, with 14 bases lying between them. The length of the CDR3 is 14 residues. Germline loops: CDR1 SGHRS, CDR2 YFSETQ. Sequenced input: blood, either unsorted or a sorted T cell fraction (not recorded which). This chain links TRBV5-1 with TRBJ2-5; TRBD1 might be the D (6 bases). This receptor was identified in a male donor with ankylosing spondylitis. CDR3 DNA: TGCGCCAGCAGCTCGCCCCAGGGGTTTGAGACCCAGTACTTC. It specifies CASSSPQGFETQYF.